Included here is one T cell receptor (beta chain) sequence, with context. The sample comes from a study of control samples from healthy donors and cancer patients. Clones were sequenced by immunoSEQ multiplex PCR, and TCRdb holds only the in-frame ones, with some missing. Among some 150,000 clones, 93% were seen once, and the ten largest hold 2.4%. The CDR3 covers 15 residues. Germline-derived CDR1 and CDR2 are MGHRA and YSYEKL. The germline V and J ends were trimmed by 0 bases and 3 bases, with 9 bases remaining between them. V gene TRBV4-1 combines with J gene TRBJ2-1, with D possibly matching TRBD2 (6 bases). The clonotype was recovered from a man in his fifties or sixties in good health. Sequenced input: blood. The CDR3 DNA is TGCGCCAGCAGCCAAGAAACGGGAGACTACAATGAGCAGTTCTTC. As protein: CASSQETGDYNEQFF.